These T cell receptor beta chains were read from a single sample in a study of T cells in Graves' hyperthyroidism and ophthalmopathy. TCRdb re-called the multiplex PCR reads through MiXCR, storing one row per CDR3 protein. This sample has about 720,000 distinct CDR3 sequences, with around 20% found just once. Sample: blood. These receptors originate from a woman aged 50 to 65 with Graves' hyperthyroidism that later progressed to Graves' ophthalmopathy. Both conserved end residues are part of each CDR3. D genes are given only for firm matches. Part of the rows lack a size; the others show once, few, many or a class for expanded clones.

DNA: TGCGCCAGCAGCTTGACCCTAGGGGGTGAAGCTTTCTTT
CDR3: CASSLTLGGEAFF
V: TRBV5-1
D: -
J: TRBJ1-1
size: few

DNA: TGCAGCGTCCATGGGACTAGCGAGGAAGAGACCCAGTACTTC
CDR3: CSVHGTSEEETQYF
V: TRBV29-1
D: TRBD2
J: TRBJ2-5
size: -

DNA: TGTGCCAGTAGTCCCCGAACAGGGGTTAGCAATCAGCCCCAGCATTTT
CDR3: CASSPRTGVSNQPQHF
V: TRBV19
D: TRBD1
J: TRBJ1-5
size: -

DNA: TGTGCCAGCAGTGGGACAGGGACGGCTGGCAATCAGCCCCAGCATTTT
CDR3: CASSGTGTAGNQPQHF
V: TRBV7-9
D: TRBD1
J: TRBJ1-5
size: few

DNA: TGTGCCAGCAGCTACCGGGACAGGGGGCCAGATACGCAGTATTTT
CDR3: CASSYRDRGPDTQYF
V: TRBV3-1
D: TRBD1
J: TRBJ2-3
size: few

DNA: TGTGCCAGTAGTATAGGACAGGGTGGAGACACTAAAGCTTTCTTT
CDR3: CASSIGQGGDTKAFF
V: TRBV19
D: TRBD1
J: TRBJ1-1
size: -

DNA: TGCGCCAGCGGTTCGACAGGCAGGGCGTGGACAGATACGCAGTATTTT
CDR3: CASGSTGRAWTDTQYF
V: TRBV5-1
D: -
J: TRBJ2-3
size: many

DNA: TGTGCCAGCAGCTTAGACGTGGCGGGGGGGGCAGATACGCAGTATTTT
CDR3: CASSLDVAGGADTQYF
V: TRBV7-6
D: TRBD2
J: TRBJ2-3
size: many

DNA: -
CDR3: CAWSVGAGSFF
V: TRBV30
D: -
J: TRBJ1-1
size: -

DNA: TGTGCCACCAGTGAAAGGGTAGCGGGGGGGTACACAGATACGCAGTATTTT
CDR3: CATSERVAGGYTDTQYF
V: TRBV24-1
D: TRBD2
J: TRBJ2-3
size: -

DNA: TGCAGTGCTAGAGACTACCGGGACAGCCGTAATTCACCCCTCCACTTT
CDR3: CSARDYRDSRNSPLHF
V: TRBV20-1
D: TRBD1
J: TRBJ1-6
size: -

DNA: TGCAGTGCTAGAGACCCCGCCGGACAGGGTGATGGAAACATTCAGTACTTC
CDR3: CSARDPAGQGDGNIQYF
V: TRBV20-1
D: TRBD1
J: TRBJ2-4
size: many

DNA: TGTGCCTGGACTTCCGACAGGGCGGCTGGCACTGAAGCTTTCTTT
CDR3: CAWTSDRAAGTEAFF
V: TRBV30
D: TRBD1
J: TRBJ1-1
size: -

DNA: TGCAGTGCTAGTTCTAGCGGGGTATACGAGCAGTACTTC
CDR3: CSASSSGVYEQYF
V: TRBV20-1
D: TRBD2
J: TRBJ2-7
size: many

DNA: TGTGCCAGCAGCTTAGTTGCAGGGGGGGTGGGAAGCTCCTACAATGAGCAGTTCTTC
CDR3: CASSLVAGGVGSSYNEQFF
V: TRBV7-8
D: -
J: TRBJ2-1
size: many

DNA: TGCAGTGCTAGACCCATCCCGGGACAGGCCTACGAGCAGTACTTC
CDR3: CSARPIPGQAYEQYF
V: TRBV20-1
D: TRBD1
J: TRBJ2-7
size: -

DNA: TGTGCCAGCAGTGAAAGGGGCGAGGCCCAGTACTTC
CDR3: CASSERGEAQYF
V: TRBV6-1
D: -
J: TRBJ2-5
size: -

DNA: TGTGCCAGCAGCGGGGACTCCGGAGCCCGAAATTCACCCCTCCACTTT
CDR3: CASSGDSGARNSPLHF
V: TRBV14
D: -
J: TRBJ1-6
size: few

DNA: TGCAGTGCTCCGAGGGGGGGGCGGTCCGACAATCAGCCCCAGCATTTT
CDR3: CSAPRGGRSDNQPQHF
V: TRBV20-1
D: -
J: TRBJ1-5
size: few

DNA: TGTGCCAGCAGCTTGGATTCAGATACGCAGTATTTT
CDR3: CASSLDSDTQYF
V: TRBV5-4
D: -
J: TRBJ2-3
size: few

DNA: TGCAGTGCTAACAGGGGGAACTATGGCTACACCTTC
CDR3: CSANRGNYGYTF
V: TRBV20-1
D: TRBD1
J: TRBJ1-2
size: many

DNA: TGTGCCAGCAAAACAGGGACCTCCAGGGAGACCCAGTACTTC
CDR3: CASKTGTSRETQYF
V: TRBV12-3/TRBV12-4
D: -
J: TRBJ2-5
size: -

DNA: TGTGCCAGCAGTTCCTCCGGGGGCCGCAATCAGCCCCAGCATTTT
CDR3: CASSSSGGRNQPQHF
V: TRBV9
D: -
J: TRBJ1-5
size: few

DNA: TGTGCCAGCAGTTTTGGACAGGGGGCTCCGAACACTGAAGCTTTCTTT
CDR3: CASSFGQGAPNTEAFF
V: TRBV27
D: TRBD1
J: TRBJ1-1
size: -

DNA: TGTGCCAGCAGCACACGATCCGGGACTAGTGACGAGCAGTACTTC
CDR3: CASSTRSGTSDEQYF
V: TRBV7-9
D: TRBD2
J: TRBJ2-7
size: many

DNA: TGTGCCAGCAGTGGGATCGCAGGAGAGAATGAAAAACTGTTTTTT
CDR3: CASSGIAGENEKLFF
V: TRBV12-3/TRBV12-4
D: -
J: TRBJ1-4
size: -

DNA: TGTGCCAGCAGTGGAGCTCTTTGGGGGCGACACCAAGAGACCCAGTACTTC
CDR3: CASSGALWGRHQETQYF
V: TRBV2
D: -
J: TRBJ2-5
size: many

DNA: TGCAGTGCTAGACGGGGACAGGATTACGAGCAGTACTTC
CDR3: CSARRGQDYEQYF
V: TRBV20-1
D: TRBD1
J: TRBJ2-7
size: few

DNA: TGTGCCAGCAGCCAAAGTACAGTGTACAATGAGCAGTTCTTC
CDR3: CASSQSTVYNEQFF
V: TRBV14
D: -
J: TRBJ2-1
size: many

DNA: TGTGCCAGCAGTCAGACCGACTCATCCGGGGAGCTGTTTTTT
CDR3: CASSQTDSSGELFF
V: TRBV3-1
D: -
J: TRBJ2-2
size: -

DNA: TGTGCCTGGAGCCGGGCTAGGACTGGCTATGGCTACACCTTC
CDR3: CAWSRARTGYGYTF
V: TRBV30
D: -
J: TRBJ1-2
size: many

DNA: TGTGCTAGTGGTCAACAGGGCTTCGGTAATTCACCCCTCCACTTT
CDR3: CASGQQGFGNSPLHF
V: TRBV12-5
D: -
J: TRBJ1-6
size: -

DNA: TGCGCCAGCAGCTGGGGCGGTTTATTGGAACAGCAGAGGAATACGCAGTATTTT
CDR3: CASSWGGLLEQQRNTQYF
V: TRBV5-1
D: -
J: TRBJ2-3
size: few

DNA: TGTGCCAGCAGTTCATTAGCGGGGCCCGGCACAGATACGCAGTATTTT
CDR3: CASSSLAGPGTDTQYF
V: TRBV27
D: TRBD2
J: TRBJ2-3
size: -

DNA: TGTGCCAGCAGCCGCGGGACAGGGAGGACTGAAGCTTTCTTT
CDR3: CASSRGTGRTEAFF
V: TRBV5-6
D: TRBD1
J: TRBJ1-1
size: -

DNA: TGCGCCAGCAGCTTGTCGGTCGGGGGGGCTTTAGAGACCCAGTACTTC
CDR3: CASSLSVGGALETQYF
V: TRBV5-5
D: TRBD2
J: TRBJ2-5
size: -

DNA: TGTGCCAGCAGTTTGCAGACTAGCGGGGTCAATGAGCAGTTCTTC
CDR3: CASSLQTSGVNEQFF
V: TRBV6-2/TRBV6-3
D: TRBD2
J: TRBJ2-1
size: many

DNA: TGTGCCAGTAGTACCACGACGGACAACTCCTATAATTCACCCCTCCACTTT
CDR3: CASSTTTDNSYNSPLHF
V: TRBV19
D: -
J: TRBJ1-6
size: -